These 13 T cell receptor beta chains came from one sample sequenced in a study of shared clonotypes between healthy human individuals (dated by TCRdb to the early 2020s). For the CD8 naive samples, CD45RO-negative cells were positively selected for CCR7, yielding a CD45RA+CCR7+ population from which TemRA cells were excluded. Preparation of the library involved the immunoSEQ multiplex PCR assay. TCRdb carries this immuneACCESS record with in-frame sequences only. Its versions omit some clonotypes, under half of them owing to an unresolved V gene in the studies checked, with the rest unexplained. Counted in this sample were 600,000 or so clones; roughly 98% of them appeared once. Around 0.3% of the sample is taken by the ten largest. The sample was naive CD8+ T cells sorted from blood. In light of the paper, this sample's cell subset or site label describes: CD45RA+CCR7+. These receptors all come from a man aged 30 to 39 in good health.

V is TRBV7-6 and J is TRBJ2-2; no clear D. Trimming removed 5 bases from V and 0 bases from J, with 10 bases in between. This CDR3 has 15 residues. Germline CDR1 reads SGHVS; CDR2 reads FNYEAQ. CDR3 sequence (DNA): TGTGCCAGCAGCATTACAGTTGCGAACACCGGGGAGCTGTTTTTT. Protein: CASSITVANTGELFF.

This clone was counted a single time. The same CDR3 arises from other DNA sequences in this sample as well. The chain is built from TRBV25-1 and TRBJ2-7; D gene uncertain. Germline loops: CDR1 MGHDK, CDR2 SYGVNS. The CDR3 extends over 11 amino acids. V was cut by 4 bases and J by 2 bases, with 3 bases left in between. The CDR3 region is CASSAAYEQYF. CDR3 in DNA: TGTGCCAGCAGTGCAGCCTACGAGCAGTACTTC.

Concerning this clone: This same CDR3 is encoded by further DNA sequences in the sample. The chain recombines TRBV5-1 with TRBJ2-3, with 8 bases fitting TRBD1. Trimming took 0 bases from V and 0 from J; bases not matched to a gene: 3. The CDR3 runs 16 residues. Germline-derived CDR1 and CDR2 are SGHRS and YFSETQ. CDR3 nucleotide sequence: TGCGCCAGCAGCTTGGCAGGGGGCTCTAGCACAGATACGCAGTATTTT. Amino acid sequence: CASSLAGGSSTDTQYF.

The chain joins TRBV6-6 to TRBJ1-2; possibly TRBD1 for D (6 bases). The CDR3 has 14 amino acids. The V gene lost 10 bases and the J gene lost 5 bases, with 20 bases spanning the gap. Per germline, CDR1 MNHNY and CDR2 SVGAGI (reference sequence). The CDR3 loop is CATVQGFSDYGYTF. The CDR3 DNA reads as TGTGCCACCGTACAGGGATTTTCCGATTATGGCTACACCTTC.

On this clone itself: This specimen includes other DNA sequences encoding the same CDR3. The genes are TRBV27 and TRBJ2-3, with unresolved D. The CDR3 sequence is 11 residues long. Germline V gene data show CDR1 as MNHEY and CDR2 as SMNVEV (reference sequence). The V and J ends lost 6 bases and 5 bases respectively, with 6 bases between them. CDR3 sequence (DNA): TGTGCCAGCAGCCTCCGAGATACGCAGTATTTT. Translation: CASSLRDTQYF.

The V call is TRBV7-9, the J call TRBJ2-5, with D perhaps TRBD2 (6 bases). Germline values: CDR1 SEHNR, CDR2 FQNEAQ (reference sequence). Trimming removed 5 bases from V and 3 bases from J, with 13 bases in between. The CDR3 contains 14 residues. CDR3 loop: CASSHGGGEETQYF. In nucleotides, the CDR3 is TGTGCCAGCAGCCATGGGGGAGGAGAAGAGACCCAGTACTTC.

The gene calls are TRBV7-9 and TRBJ2-1, with D tentatively TRBD2 (6 bases). Trimming pared 5 bases from V and 3 bases from J, leaving 17 bases between. This CDR3 has 16 amino acids. The germline CDR1 and CDR2 sequences are SEHNR and FQNEAQ (reference sequence). The CDR3 nucleotides are TGTGCCAGCAGCCCCAGCGCTAGCGCAAACTACAATGAGCAGTTCTTC. Amino acid sequence: CASSPSASANYNEQFF.

This rearrangement joins TRBV14 to TRBJ2-7, with 9 bases that match TRBD1. The trim removed 1 base at V and 1 base at J, leaving 8 bases unmatched. This CDR3 is built from 17 residues. Germline loops: CDR1 SGHDN, CDR2 FVKESK. The CDR3 sequence is CASSQGFRDRASYEQYF. CDR3 nucleotides: TGTGCCAGCAGCCAAGGCTTCCGGGACAGGGCGTCCTACGAGCAGTACTTC.

Only one count was recorded for this clone. This chain links TRBV5-4 with TRBJ2-7; the match to TRBD1 covers 10 bases. The CDR3 is made up of 14 amino acids. Germline V gene sequence: CDR1 SGHNT, CDR2 YYREEE (reference sequence). With 5 bases clipped from V and 4 bases from J, the junction kept 6 bases outside the gene matches. CDR3 bases: TGTGCCAGCAGTGCACCGGGACAGGGGTACGAGCAGTACTTC. It codes for CASSAPGQGYEQYF.

The rearrangement uses TRBV30 and TRBJ2-3, with 9 nucleotides matching TRBD2. CDR1 and CDR2 (germline): GTSNPN, SVGIG (reference sequence). The V gene end was trimmed by 3 bases and the J gene end by 0 bases; junction bases not matched to a gene: 7. The CDR3 has 16 amino acids. Written as DNA, the CDR3 is TGTGCCTGGAGGCCCCCTAGCGGGACTAGCACAGATACGCAGTATTTT. Amino acid sequence: CAWRPPSGTSTDTQYF.

CDR3 amino acids: CASSFSLQGSSYEQYF. The CDR3 nucleotides read TGTGCCAGCAGTTTTTCCCTCCAAGGGTCCTCCTACGAGCAGTACTTC. The chain recombines TRBV6-6 with TRBJ2-7; no firm D call. V lost 4 bases and J 0 bases, leaving 16 bases between the germline ends. CDR1 and CDR2 from the germline V gene are MNHNY and SVGAGI (reference sequence). CDR3 length: 16 residues.

The chain couples TRBV30 to TRBJ1-5; D gene unclear. Trimming cost V 1 base and J 4 bases, with 8 bases left between them. The CDR3 sequence is 13 residues long. Per the germline V gene, CDR1 is GTSNPN and CDR2 is SVGIG (reference sequence). The CDR3 DNA reads TGTGCCTGGAGTGGCACGACTAATCAGCCCCAGCATTTT. This codes for CAWSGTTNQPQHF.

This rearrangement joins TRBV5-1 to TRBJ1-4, with TRBD1 identical over 8 bases. The CDR3 has 16 residues. The V gene's germline CDR1 is SGHRS and CDR2 YFSETQ. V shed 3 bases and J 7 bases; nucleotides not matched to a gene: 11. CDR3 DNA sequence: TGCGCCAGCAGCTCTGATCCGGGGCAGGGGGCTGAAAAACTGTTTTTT. It encodes CASSSDPGQGAEKLFF.